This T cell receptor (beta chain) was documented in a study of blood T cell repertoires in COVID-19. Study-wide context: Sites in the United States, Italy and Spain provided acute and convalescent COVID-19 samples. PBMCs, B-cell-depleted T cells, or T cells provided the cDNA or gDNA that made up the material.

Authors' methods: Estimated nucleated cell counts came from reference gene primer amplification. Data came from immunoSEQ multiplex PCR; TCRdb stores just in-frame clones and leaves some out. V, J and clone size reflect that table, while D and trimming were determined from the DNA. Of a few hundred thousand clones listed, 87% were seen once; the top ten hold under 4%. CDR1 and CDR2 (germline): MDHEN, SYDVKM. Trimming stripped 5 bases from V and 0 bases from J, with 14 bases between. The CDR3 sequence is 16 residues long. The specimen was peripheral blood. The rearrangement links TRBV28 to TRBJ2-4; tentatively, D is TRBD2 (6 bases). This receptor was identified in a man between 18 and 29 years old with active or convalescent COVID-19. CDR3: CASSKMGGLAKNIQYF. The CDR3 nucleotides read TGTGCCAGCAGTAAAATGGGGGGACTAGCCAAAAACATTCAGTACTTC.